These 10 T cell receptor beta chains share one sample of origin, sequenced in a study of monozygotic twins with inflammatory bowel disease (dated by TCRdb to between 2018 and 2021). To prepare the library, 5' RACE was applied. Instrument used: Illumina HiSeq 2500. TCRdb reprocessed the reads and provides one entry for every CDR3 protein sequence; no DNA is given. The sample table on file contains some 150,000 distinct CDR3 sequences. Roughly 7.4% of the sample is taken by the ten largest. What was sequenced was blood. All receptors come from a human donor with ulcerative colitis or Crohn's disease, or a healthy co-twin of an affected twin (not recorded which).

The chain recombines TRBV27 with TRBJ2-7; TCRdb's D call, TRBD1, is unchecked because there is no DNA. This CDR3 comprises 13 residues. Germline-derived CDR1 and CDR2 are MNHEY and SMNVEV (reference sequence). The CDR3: CASRGRQSYEQYF.

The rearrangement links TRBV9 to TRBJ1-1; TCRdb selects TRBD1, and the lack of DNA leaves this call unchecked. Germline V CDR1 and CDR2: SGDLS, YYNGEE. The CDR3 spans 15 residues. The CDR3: CASSSRQGWTTEAFF. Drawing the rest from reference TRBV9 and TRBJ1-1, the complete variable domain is DSGVTQTPKHLITATGQRVTLRCSPRSGDLSVYWYQQSLDQGLQFLIQYYNGEERAKGNILERFSAQQFPDLHSELNLSSLELGDSALYFCASSSRQGWTTEAFFGQGTRLTVV.

The CDR3 region is CASRTGAWNTIYF. This sequence joins TRBV28 and TRBJ1-3; TCRdb indicates TRBD1, and absent DNA this call remains unverified. This CDR3 has 13 amino acids. Germline V lookup: CDR1 MDHEN, CDR2 SYDVKM.

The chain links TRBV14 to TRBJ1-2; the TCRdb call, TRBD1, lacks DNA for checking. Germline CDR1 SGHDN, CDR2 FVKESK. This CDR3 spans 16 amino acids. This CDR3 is CASSQTLGQALRGYTF.

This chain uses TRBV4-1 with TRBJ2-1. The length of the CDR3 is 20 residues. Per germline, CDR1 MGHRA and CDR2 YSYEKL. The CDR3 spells CASSHTRIRVRTTYHNEQFF.

The CDR3 region is CSARPGLRSYEQYF. The V call is TRBV20-1, the J call TRBJ2-7; absent DNA, TCRdb's TRBD2 call cannot be checked. The CDR3 has 14 residues. Germline V lookup: CDR1 DFQATT, CDR2 SNEGSKA (reference sequence).

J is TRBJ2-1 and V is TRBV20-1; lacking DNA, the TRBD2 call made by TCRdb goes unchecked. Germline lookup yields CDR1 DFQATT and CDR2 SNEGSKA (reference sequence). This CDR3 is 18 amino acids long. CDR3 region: CSARGATSGSLVYNEQFF.

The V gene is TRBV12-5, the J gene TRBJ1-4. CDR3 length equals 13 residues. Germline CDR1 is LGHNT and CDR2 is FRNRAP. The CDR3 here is CASGAMANEKLFF.

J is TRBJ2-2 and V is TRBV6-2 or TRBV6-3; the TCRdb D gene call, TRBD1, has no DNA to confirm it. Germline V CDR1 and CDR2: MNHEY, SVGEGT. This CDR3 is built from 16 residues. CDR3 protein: CASSYSRGGVPGELFF.

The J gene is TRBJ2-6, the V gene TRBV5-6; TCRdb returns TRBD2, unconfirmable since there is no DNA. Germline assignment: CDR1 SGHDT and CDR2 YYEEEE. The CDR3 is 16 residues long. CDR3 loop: CASSLNGLSGANVLTF.